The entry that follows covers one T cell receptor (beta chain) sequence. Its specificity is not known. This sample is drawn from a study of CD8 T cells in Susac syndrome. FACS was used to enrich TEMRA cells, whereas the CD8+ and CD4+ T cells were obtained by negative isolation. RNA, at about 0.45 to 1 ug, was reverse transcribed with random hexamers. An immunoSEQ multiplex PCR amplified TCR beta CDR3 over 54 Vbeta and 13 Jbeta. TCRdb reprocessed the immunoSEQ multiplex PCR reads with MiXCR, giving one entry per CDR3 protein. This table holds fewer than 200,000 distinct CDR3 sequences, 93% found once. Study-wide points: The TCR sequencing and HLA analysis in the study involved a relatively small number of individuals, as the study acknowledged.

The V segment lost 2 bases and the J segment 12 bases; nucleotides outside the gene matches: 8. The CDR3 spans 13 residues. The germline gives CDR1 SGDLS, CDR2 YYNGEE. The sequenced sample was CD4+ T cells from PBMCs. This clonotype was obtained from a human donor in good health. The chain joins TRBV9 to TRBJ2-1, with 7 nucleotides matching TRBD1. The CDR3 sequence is CASSVQPGQMQFF. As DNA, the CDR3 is TGTGCCAGCAGCGTTCAACCGGGACAGATGCAGTTCTTC.